This TCR beta chain originates from a study of blood T cell repertoires in COVID-19. Study information: There were acute and convalescent COVID-19 samples, and they came from the United States, Italy and Spain.

Cohort placement rested on clinical history that participants reported themselves. Two negative PCRs, clearance, or symptom resolution had been documented for recovered Cohort 3 donors. V lost 5 bases to trimming and J lost 6 bases, with 15 bases between them. The germline gives CDR1 SGHRS, CDR2 YFSETQ. The CDR3 consists of 14 residues. Here immunoSEQ multiplex PCR was the method, and the copy in TCRdb shows in-frame clones only, minus some. The data hold approximately 200,000 clones, with around 89% observed a single time. The chain is built from TRBV5-1 and TRBJ2-1, with D hard to call. Sequencing was performed on PBMCs or T cells enriched from blood (not recorded which). This receptor was obtained from a man aged 25-40 years who had recovered from COVID-19. This CDR3 reads CASRSAAVGNEQFF. Written as DNA, the CDR3 is TGCGCCAGCAGATCGGCTGCGGTAGGCAATGAGCAGTTCTTC.